Shown below are 13 T cell receptor beta chains from a single sample sequenced in a study of OX40 agonist ivuxolimab in advanced cancers. The method was immunoSEQ multiplex PCR; TCRdb's version includes in-frame clones alone and lacks a portion of them. The sample lists tens of thousands of clones, roughly 88% seen once, with 0.33% in the top ten. The sample was CD4+ or CD8+ T cells sorted from blood, taken in a trial of the OX40 agonist ivuxolimab. These receptor sequences come from an adult with an advanced solid tumor such as melanoma, head and neck, liver or kidney cancer.

The DNA for the CDR3 is TGTGCCAGCAGGACAACTAGCGGGCAAGAGACCCAGTACTTC. Translation gives CASRTTSGQETQYF. The V call is TRBV6-5, the J call TRBJ2-5; the match to TRBD2 covers 9 bases. Trimming removed 6 bases from V and 2 bases from J; junction bases left unmatched: 4. The length of the CDR3 is 14 residues. Germline V gene sequence: CDR1 MNHEY, CDR2 SVGAGI.

This chain uses TRBV7-2 with TRBJ2-1; D remains unclear. The CDR3 is 16 residues long. V was clipped by 2 bases and J by 0 bases, with 11 bases between them. In germline, CDR1 is SGHTA, CDR2 FQGNSA. This CDR3 is CASSLHMSSSYNEQFF. In DNA, the CDR3 is TGTGCCAGCAGCTTACATATGAGCAGCTCCTACAATGAGCAGTTCTTC.

The CDR3 coding sequence is TGTGCCAGCAGTTCCCAGGTGAGTAGCGGGGGGGAGACCCAGTACTTC. Translated, it gives CASSSQVSSGGETQYF. The chain uses TRBV27 and TRBJ2-5; TRBD2 matches 10 bases. Per the germline V gene, CDR1 is MNHEY and CDR2 is SMNVEV (reference sequence). J was trimmed by 5 bases and V by 4 bases; bases with no gene match: 10. This CDR3 is 16 amino acids long.

The gene calls are TRBV4-2 and TRBJ1-1, with a tentative D call TRBD1 (6 bases). The CDR3 covers 17 residues. Germline values: CDR1 LGHNA, CDR2 YNFKEQ. The V end was cut by 1 base, the J end by 0 bases, with 15 bases between. DNA of the CDR3: TGTGCCAGCAGCCAAGGGGCCGGGACACTGATGAACACTGAAGCTTTCTTT. Translating gives CASSQGAGTLMNTEAFF.

The chain links TRBV5-1 to TRBJ2-5, with 14 bases lining up with TRBD2. The germline V gene has CDR1 SGHRS and CDR2 YFSETQ. J was trimmed by 4 bases and V by 5 bases; bases with no gene match: 10. The CDR3 length is 17 residues. The CDR3 DNA sequence: TGCGCCAGCAGTGCCAGACTAGCGGGGGGGCCAGGAGAGACCCAGTACTTC. As protein: CASSARLAGGPGETQYF.

This chain uses TRBV27 with TRBJ2-7; 7 nucleotides agree with TRBD1. In germline, CDR1 is MNHEY, CDR2 SMNVEV (reference sequence). This CDR3 is built from 14 residues. J lost 3 bases, V lost 5 bases, and 7 bases had no gene match. CDR3 in amino acids: CASSVRDSFYEQYF. The CDR3 region has the DNA TGTGCCAGCAGTGTCCGGGACAGCTTCTACGAGCAGTACTTC.

The rearrangement links TRBV6-5 to TRBJ1-1; the match to TRBD1 covers 9 bases. The ends lost 4 bases at V and 5 bases at J; junction bases unmatched: 5. Per germline, CDR1 MNHEY and CDR2 SVGAGI. This CDR3 is built from 14 residues. CDR3 DNA sequence: TGTGCCAGCAGTTCAACAGGGGGCGAGACTGAAGCTTTCTTT. Translated, it gives CASSSTGGETEAFF.

This rearrangement joins TRBV4-1 to TRBJ2-3; 8 nucleotides match TRBD2. Germline-derived CDR1 and CDR2 are MGHRA and YSYEKL. J lost 6 bases, V lost 6 bases, and 14 bases had no gene match. This CDR3 comprises 16 residues. As DNA, the CDR3 is TGCGCCAGCAGGACGGGGACTAGGGGGACTAAGGATACGCAGTATTTT. It translates to CASRTGTRGTKDTQYF.

The gene calls are TRBV6-1 and TRBJ2-5; the match to TRBD2 covers 12 bases. Germline V gene data show CDR1 as MNHNS and CDR2 as SASEGT. The length of the CDR3 is 16 residues. V was clipped by 3 bases and J by 5 bases; unmatched bases: 7. In DNA, the CDR3 is TGTGCCAGCAGTGACCCGGGACTAGCGGGCGGGGAGACCCAGTACTTC. This codes for CASSDPGLAGGETQYF.

The rearrangement links TRBV6-5 to TRBJ2-7; 7 positions agree with TRBD1. The CDR3 is 14 amino acids. J was trimmed by 1 base and V by 6 bases; bases with no gene match: 6. CDR1 is MNHEY, CDR2 SVGAGI, per germline. This CDR3 is CASRPQGQSYEQYV. The CDR3 region has the DNA TGTGCCAGCAGGCCCCAGGGACAGTCCTACGAGCAGTACGTC.

The rearrangement uses TRBV5-1 and TRBJ1-3, with D unclear. The CDR3 sequence is 14 residues long. Germline CDR1 and CDR2: SGHRS and YFSETQ. Trimming left V 2 bases short and J 2 bases short, with 8 bases between. CDR3 amino acids: CASSLGRTGNTIYF. CDR3 sequence (DNA): TGCGCCAGCAGCTTAGGGAGGACTGGAAACACCATATATTTT.

The rearrangement links TRBV4-1 to TRBJ2-2; the match to TRBD2 covers 7 bases. Germline lookup yields CDR1 MGHRA and CDR2 YSYEKL. This CDR3 contains 17 residues. The ends lost 0 bases at V and 0 bases at J; junction bases unmatched: 4. DNA for the CDR3: TGCGCCAGCAGCCAAGATACGGGGGGTCCGAACACCGGGGAGCTGTTTTTT. Translated: CASSQDTGGPNTGELFF.

J is TRBJ1-2 and V is TRBV10-1; D not certain. Germline V gene lookup returns CDR1 WNHNN and CDR2 SYGVQD (reference sequence). Trimming stripped 0 bases from V and 5 bases from J, with 10 bases between. The CDR3 is 14 amino acids. CDR3 in DNA: TGCGCCAGCAGTGAGTCGGGATCGGATTATGGCTACACCTTC. Amino acid sequence: CASSESGSDYGYTF.